This T cell receptor beta chain was identified during a study of T cell responses to AZD1222 COVID-19 vaccine (dated by TCRdb to the early 2020s). In terms of the full investigation: AZD1222 recipients whose second dose came at about 4 weeks and those whose second dose came at about 12 weeks were combined into one group, since spike-specific TCR depth and breadth did not differ between the two schedules. A total of just over 230 trial participants underwent TCR sequencing, of whom some 210 received two doses of AZD1222 and some 25 received two doses of the MenACWY control vaccine. Trial participants were enrolled by age into 18-55, 56-69 and 70-plus year subgroups, with roughly 150, 30 and 60 TCR-sequenced participants respectively. What the research found in general, with its limitations: Participants were mostly white British, with more females than males. The authors suggested clonal diversity may have been underestimated. Reportedly, close to half of the unique spike-specific TCRs recognized epitopes lying outside the regions that are mutated in the B.1.351 and B.1.1.7 variants. Conclusions about previously exposed vaccinees were limited because only six AZD1222 recipients were SARS-CoV-2 seropositive at baseline. In the small 56-69-year group, the increase in depth fell short of significance, most likely because of low power. Because no day 14 peak-response samples were available, repertoires were characterized only after the peak T cell response. Vaccine-associated CD4 TCRs spanned the whole spike protein, with dominant responses in regions 160-218 and 743-854. After two AZD1222 doses, spike-specific TCR breadth and depth were significantly higher than at day 0 and than in MenACWY recipients.

Turning to this clone: Its antigen is still unknown. Qualities for individual bases were not recorded, and no much larger clone is one base off.

CDR1 and CDR2, per the germline V gene, are SGHRS and YFSETQ. From cysteine to phenylalanine, the CDR3 is 16 amino acids long. This entry keeps only the CDR3 DNA: 48 bases, framed from base 1. The V end gives up 3 bases and the J end 6 bases, leaving 11 bases in the junction not matched to a gene. Per the publication, the time point label means: baseline before first vaccination. The vaccinee samples were drawn from two UK trials, COV001 and COV002, one of which was a single-blind randomized controlled phase 2/3 trial testing AZD1222 (ChAdOx1 nCoV-19) in healthy adults. For TCRbeta chain sequencing, PBMC samples from trial participants were taken at day 0 and at day 28 after the second dose. The CDR3 regions of human TCRbeta chains were analyzed by immunosequencing. On the authors' methods: Repertoire TCRs were checked for matches against a reference library of SARS-CoV-2-specific TCRs that had been generated using the MIRA antigen-specificity platform. Breadth was defined as the fraction of unique TCRs that were SARS-CoV-2-associated, and depth was defined as the fraction of total T cells that were SARS-CoV-2-associated. Using the MIRA data, each spike-specific TCR was mapped to the spike region that the TCR reacts to and placed in a CD4 or CD8 class. Log10-transformed breadth and depth values were compared by one-way ANOVA with Sidak's multiple comparisons tests. This immuneACCESS table, as held by TCRdb, lists in-frame sequences with V and J called but not all clones. Of the missing ones, under half trace to an unresolved V gene in checked studies; the others have no known cause. D and trimming come from the DNA, and the V and J calls and clone size come from that table. Counted in this sample were 78,000 or so clones; about 87% of them appeared once. The ten largest clones capture about 20% of the sample.

The rearrangement joined TRBV5-1 to TRBJ2-7, and 11 junction bases match TRBD2. The sequencing used peripheral blood, collected on day 0 of AZD1222 vaccination. The source of this sequence is an adult in good health. Here the CDR3 is given as CASSSYVAGGPFEQYF. The nucleotides are TGCGCCAGCAGCTCTTATGTAGCGGGAGGGCCTTTCGAGCAGTACTTC.